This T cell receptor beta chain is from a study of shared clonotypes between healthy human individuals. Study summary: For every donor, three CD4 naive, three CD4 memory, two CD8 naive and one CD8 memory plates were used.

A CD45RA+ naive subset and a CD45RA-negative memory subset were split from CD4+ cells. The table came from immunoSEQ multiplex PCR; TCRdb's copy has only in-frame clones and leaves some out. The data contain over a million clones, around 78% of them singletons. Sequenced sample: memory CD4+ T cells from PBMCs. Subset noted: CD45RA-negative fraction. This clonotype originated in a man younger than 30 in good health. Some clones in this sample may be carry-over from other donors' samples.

The chain's CDR3 is CASSFLVRGLIIDQPQHF. CDR3 bases: TGCGCCAGCAGCTTCTTGGTGAGGGGGCTGATAATCGATCAGCCCCAGCATTTT. The chain carries TRBV5-1 and TRBJ1-5, with 7 bases that match TRBD1. This CDR3 has 18 residues. Looked up from germline, CDR1 is SGHRS and CDR2 is YFSETQ. With V trimmed by 2 bases and J by 5 bases, 16 bases remained unmatched.